This T cell receptor beta chain derives from a study of shared clonotypes between healthy human individuals. Several immunoSEQ 96-well plates shared each subset's DNA, each plate a replicate. Profiling relied on immunoSEQ multiplex PCR, and the TCRdb table lists in-frame clones only, not all of them. The data contain millions of clones, around 95% of them singletons. Findings and caveats of the study: Sharing across four donors was highest in naive CD4 (around 5%) and lowest in memory CD8 (0.4%).

The CDR3 is 14 amino acids. Trimming removed 8 bases from V and 0 bases from J, with 10 bases in between. In germline, CDR1 is MGHDK, CDR2 SYGVNS. Regarding this clone: The antigen remains unidentified.

The chain employs TRBV25-1 and TRBJ2-2; D is unclear. The sequence was collected from a young man in good health. The material sequenced was naive CD4+ T cells sorted from blood. Subset: CD45RA+ positively selected. As DNA, the CDR3 is TGTGCCAGCGCAGGTTTTTCGAACACCGGGGAGCTGTTTTTT. It translates to CASAGFSNTGELFF.